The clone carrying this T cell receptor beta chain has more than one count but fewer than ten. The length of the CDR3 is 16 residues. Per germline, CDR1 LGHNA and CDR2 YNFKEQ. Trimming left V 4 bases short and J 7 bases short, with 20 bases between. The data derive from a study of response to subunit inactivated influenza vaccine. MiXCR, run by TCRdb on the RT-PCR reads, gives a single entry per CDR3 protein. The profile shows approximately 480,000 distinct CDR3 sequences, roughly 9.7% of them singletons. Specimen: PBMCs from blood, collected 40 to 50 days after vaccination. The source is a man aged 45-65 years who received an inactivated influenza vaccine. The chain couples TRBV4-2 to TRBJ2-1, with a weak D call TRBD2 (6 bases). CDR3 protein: CASSRDAEMTSNEQFF. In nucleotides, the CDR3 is TGTGCCAGCAGCCGGGACGCCGAGATGACTAGTAATGAGCAGTTCTTC.